The 28 T cell receptor beta chains reported below all come from one sample, sequenced in a study of control samples from healthy donors and cancer patients. Measured with immunoSEQ multiplex PCR; TCRdb has only the in-frame clones, and not every one. The sample has 100,000 to 150,000 clones; 75% to 95% are singletons. Sequencing was performed on blood. All receptors come from a young man in good health.

The chain couples TRBV6-5 to TRBJ1-2; 10 bases fit TRBD1. Per the germline V gene, CDR1 is MNHEY and CDR2 is SVGAGI. This CDR3 has 15 residues. V trimming: 8 bases; J trimming: 3 bases; junction bases outside the gene matches: 9. CDR3 region: CASAAGTGVYYGYTF. The CDR3 DNA is TGTGCCAGCGCAGCCGGGACAGGGGTTTACTATGGCTACACCTTC.

This clone was detected only once. The chain couples TRBV11-2 to TRBJ1-2; D perhaps matches TRBD1 (5 bases). V shed 4 bases and J shed 4 bases, with 16 bases lying between them. CDR3 size: 15 residues. Germline V gene sequence: CDR1 SGHAT, CDR2 FQNNGV. The CDR3 spells CASSSTRRDGYGYTF. CDR3 coding DNA: TGTGCCAGCAGCTCGACTCGCAGGGACGGCTATGGCTACACCTTC.

Only a few counts were recorded for this clone. V is TRBV4-2 and J is TRBJ1-6; 7 bases fit TRBD1. After removal of 2 bases from V and 7 bases from J, the junction contained 5 bases not matched to a gene. The CDR3 totals 15 residues. The germline gives CDR1 LGHNA, CDR2 YNFKEQ. DNA for the CDR3: TGTGCCAGCAGCCAATACGGGGACAGAAATTCACCCCTCCACTTT. Protein sequence: CASSQYGDRNSPLHF.

This clone was detected only once. The chain joins TRBV21-1 to TRBJ1-6. TRBV21-1 represents a pseudogene. CDR3 length: 10 amino acids. Here the CDR3 DNA reads TGTGCCAGCAGCAAACCTCCTCTTCGATTT. Residues: CASSKPPLRF.

The rearrangement links TRBV14 to TRBJ2-5; D remains unclear. The CDR3 totals 17 residues. V shed 1 base and J shed 0 bases, with 15 bases lying between them. Germline values: CDR1 SGHDN, CDR2 FVKESK. The CDR3 sequence is CASSQAGTRLYQETQYF. CDR3 DNA: TGTGCCAGCAGCCAAGCCGGTACTCGATTGTACCAAGAGACCCAGTACTTC.

CDR3 protein: CASSPILNRERRGSPLHF. The DNA for the CDR3 is TGTGCCAGCTCACCAATCCTGAACAGGGAAAGAAGAGGTTCACCCCTCCACTTT. The chain has TRBV18 and TRBJ1-6, with D possibly being TRBD1 (6 bases). V was pared by 2 bases and J by 9 bases, with 23 bases between. CDR1 KGHSH and CDR2 LQKENI come from the germline V gene. The CDR3 has 18 residues.

This clone was counted between two and nine times. The CDR3, as DNA: TGTGCCACCAGTAGTGACTATAGCAATCAGCCCCAGCATTTT. It codes for CATSSDYSNQPQHF. The chain employs TRBV24-1 and TRBJ1-5; D remains unclear. V lost 6 bases to trimming and J lost 0 bases, with 8 bases between them. This CDR3 has 14 amino acids. Germline assignment: CDR1 KGHDR and CDR2 SFDVKD.

The rearrangement uses TRBV4-3 and TRBJ1-2; D is possibly TRBD1 (6 bases). Germline values: CDR1 LGHNA, CDR2 YSLEER. This CDR3 is built from 14 residues. The V end was cut by 1 base, the J end by 4 bases, with 10 bases between. The CDR3: CASSQGTVAYGYTF. The DNA of the CDR3 is TGCGCCAGCAGCCAAGGGACAGTCGCCTATGGCTACACCTTC.

The sample holds one count of this clone. The CDR3 nucleotides are TGTGCCAGTGCCCCCGCGGCGTCTGGAAACACCATATATTTT. This sequence encodes CASAPAASGNTIYF. The chain has TRBV2 and TRBJ1-3; D is uncertain. This CDR3 has 14 amino acids. Germline CDR1 SNHLY, CDR2 FYNNEI. V was clipped by 9 bases and J by 1 base, with 13 bases between them.

The V call is TRBV9, the J call TRBJ1-1, with a weak D call TRBD1 (5 bases). The CDR3 runs 18 residues. Germline V lookup: CDR1 SGDLS, CDR2 YYNGEE. Trimming took off 0 bases at V and 0 bases at J, with 18 bases between the two ends. CDR3 region: CASSVGARDGSMNTEAFF. In nucleotides, the CDR3 is TGTGCCAGCAGCGTAGGAGCGCGGGACGGTTCTATGAACACTGAAGCTTTCTTT. Full variable domain (missing parts from reference TRBV9 and TRBJ1-1): DSGVTQTPKHLITATGQRVTLRCSPRSGDLSVYWYQQSLDQGLQFLIQYYNGEERAKGNILERFSAQQFPDLHSELNLSSLELGDSALYFCASSVGARDGSMNTEAFFGQGTRLTVV.

The chain is built from TRBV18 and TRBJ1-1, with 9 bases matching TRBD1. V was clipped by 4 bases and J by 3 bases; unmatched bases: 0. The germline V gene encodes CDR1 KGHSH and CDR2 LQKENI. The CDR3 runs 13 residues. The CDR3 bases are TGTGCCAGCTCACGACAGGGGGACACTGAAGCTTTCTTT. It yields the protein CASSRQGDTEAFF.

The V gene is TRBV6-5, the J gene TRBJ2-7, with D possibly being TRBD1 (6 bases). Deletions cut 4 bases from V and 0 bases from J, with 10 bases between. The CDR3 spans 14 residues. Per germline, CDR1 MNHEY and CDR2 SVGAGI. The CDR3 region has the DNA TGTGCCAGCAGTTCGGGACATCACTCCTACGAGCAGTACTTC. This translates into CASSSGHHSYEQYF.

V and J are TRBV5-6 and TRBJ1-1; the D gene is possibly TRBD1 (6 bases). There are 13 residues in the CDR3. CDR1 and CDR2 from the germline V gene are SGHDT and YYEEEE. The germline V and J ends were trimmed by 1 base and 5 bases, with 9 bases remaining between them. The CDR3 nucleotides read TGTGCCAGCAGCTTGAGGGGGAGGACTGAAGCTTTCTTT. This encodes CASSLRGRTEAFF.

The chain combines TRBV5-5 with TRBJ2-7; 7 bases align to TRBD1. Germline loops: CDR1 SGHKS, CDR2 YYEKEE (reference sequence). The CDR3 sequence is 15 residues long. After removal of 3 bases from V and 4 bases from J, the junction contained 10 bases not matched to a gene. The DNA of the CDR3 is TGTGCCAGCAGCTCCATGGACAGGTATCTTTACGAGCAGTACTTC. Translated: CASSSMDRYLYEQYF.

The CDR3 sequence is CASSPSTGTNTEAFF. CDR3 sequence (DNA): TGTGCCAGCTCACCATCGACAGGGACGAACACTGAAGCTTTCTTT. V is TRBV18 and J is TRBJ1-1, with 7 bases fitting TRBD1. CDR3 length: 15 amino acids. V lost 2 bases, J lost 1 base, and 4 bases stayed unmatched. Germline V gene data show CDR1 as KGHSH and CDR2 as LQKENI.

The chain has TRBV9 and TRBJ1-4, with a possible D match to TRBD1 (5 bases). CDR1 is SGDLS, CDR2 YYNGEE, per germline. The length of the CDR3 is 15 residues. Trimming pared 1 base from V and 2 bases from J, leaving 9 bases between. The CDR3 nucleotides read TGTGCCAGCAGCGTAACGGGGGTCACTAATGAAAAACTGTTTTTT. It specifies CASSVTGVTNEKLFF.

The rearrangement uses TRBV7-9 and TRBJ2-1; 8 nucleotides align to TRBD2. Germline V gives CDR1 SEHNR, CDR2 FQNEAQ (reference sequence). V lost 6 bases and J lost 0; bases outside the gene matches: 7. This CDR3 is built from 16 residues. CDR3 sequence (DNA): TGTGCCAGCAGTCCTAGCGGGTCAAGCTCCTACAATGAGCAGTTCTTC. Its translation is CASSPSGSSSYNEQFF.

The chain employs TRBV4-1 and TRBJ1-2, with 8 nucleotides matching TRBD1. The junction had 3 bases not matched to a gene; V was cut back by 1 base and J by 5 bases. This CDR3 contains 14 residues. Germline-derived CDR1 and CDR2 are MGHRA and YSYEKL. The CDR3 reads CASSQGTGYYGYTF. The CDR3 DNA reads as TGCGCCAGCAGCCAAGGGACAGGGTATTATGGCTACACCTTC.

The V and J genes are TRBV11-3 and TRBJ1-2; 9 bases agree with TRBD1. After removal of 5 bases from V and 7 bases from J, the junction contained 5 bases not matched to a gene. CDR3 length: 13 residues. The germline V gene has CDR1 SGHNT and CDR2 YENEEA. The DNA of the CDR3 is TGTGCCAGCAGCCAACAGGGGGCTAGTGGCTACACCTTC. The encoded protein is CASSQQGASGYTF. Complete variable domain (other parts from reference TRBV11-3 and TRBJ1-2): EAGVVQSPRYKIIEKKQPVAFWCNPISGHNTLYWYLQNLGQGPELLIRYENEEAVDDSQLPKDRFSAERLKGVDSTLKIQPAELGDSAVYLCASSQQGASGYTFGSGTRLTVV.

The chain has TRBV28 and TRBJ2-3; 12 nucleotides align to TRBD2. Germline CDR1 reads MDHEN; CDR2 reads SYDVKM. The V segment lost 3 bases and the J segment 3 bases; nucleotides outside the gene matches: 10. The CDR3 is made up of 18 amino acids. CDR3 loop: CASSLEYTGLAGTDTQYF. DNA of the CDR3: TGTGCCAGCAGTTTGGAGTATACAGGACTAGCGGGAACAGATACGCAGTATTTT.

The chain is built from TRBV6-5 and TRBJ1-2; unclear D gene. The V gene lost 1 base and the J gene lost 3 bases, with 12 bases spanning the gap. The length of the CDR3 is 15 residues. Germline loops: CDR1 MNHEY, CDR2 SVGAGI. The CDR3: CASSYLRGGYYGYTF. The CDR3 DNA follows: TGTGCCAGCAGTTACTTGCGGGGAGGGTACTATGGCTACACCTTC.

The sample holds one count of this clone. The rearrangement uses TRBV27 and TRBJ2-7; TRBD2 agrees at 11 bases. V dropped 5 bases and J dropped 2; count of bases not matched to a gene: 2. Germline-derived CDR1 and CDR2 are MNHEY and SMNVEV (reference sequence). The CDR3 extends over 14 amino acids. The CDR3 region is CASSLAGGTYEQYV. DNA for the CDR3: TGTGCCAGCAGTCTAGCGGGAGGTACCTACGAGCAGTACGTC.

This rearrangement joins TRBV5-1 to TRBJ2-1; no clear D. The CDR3 sequence is 15 residues long. Trimming left V 3 bases short and J 3 bases short, with 13 bases between. Germline CDR1 reads SGHRS; CDR2 reads YFSETQ. The CDR3 spells CASSSGSPGYNEQFF. The CDR3 nucleotides read TGCGCCAGCAGCTCTGGGTCCCCCGGCTACAATGAGCAGTTCTTC.

V usage is TRBV28 and J usage is TRBJ1-4; D gene unclear. Trimming pared 3 bases from V and 7 bases from J, leaving 3 bases between. CDR1 and CDR2 (germline): MDHEN, SYDVKM. This CDR3 region has 11 residues. The chain's CDR3 is CASSLSEKLFF. The CDR3 DNA is TGTGCCAGCAGTTTGTCTGAAAAACTGTTTTTT.

The chain recombines TRBV4-1 with TRBJ2-7; 11 positions agree with TRBD2. Germline CDR1 reads MGHRA; CDR2 reads YSYEKL. V lost 3 bases, J lost 3 bases, and 4 bases stayed unmatched. The CDR3 consists of 15 residues. The CDR3 loop is CASSQGLAEVYEQYV. Here the CDR3 DNA reads TGCGCCAGCAGCCAGGGACTAGCGGAAGTCTACGAGCAGTACGTC.

This clone was recorded once. This chain connects TRBV10-3 to TRBJ2-2; TRBD2 might be the D (7 bases). The CDR3 sequence is 16 residues long. Germline loops: CDR1 ENHRY, CDR2 SYGVKD. Trimming stripped 5 bases from V and 0 bases from J, with 13 bases between. The CDR3 DNA follows: TGTGCCATCAGTCGAGGGGGGACTACGAACACCGGGGAGCTGTTTTTT. Protein product: CAISRGGTTNTGELFF.

The chain has TRBV7-8 and TRBJ2-7; no definite D call. The CDR3 covers 14 residues. Trimming pared 1 base from V and 0 bases from J, leaving 7 bases between. The V gene's germline CDR1 is SGHVS and CDR2 FQNEAQ. As DNA, the CDR3 is TGTGCCAGCAGCTTAGAGCCGGTCTCCTACGAGCAGTACGTC. It codes for CASSLEPVSYEQYV.

This clone was seen a few times. The chain combines TRBV27 with TRBJ1-2, with a possible D match to TRBD1 (6 bases). V lost 5 bases and J 8 bases, leaving 15 bases between the germline ends. The CDR3 has 13 residues. CDR1 is MNHEY, CDR2 SMNVEV, per germline (reference sequence). As DNA, the CDR3 is TGTGCCAGCAGTCTCACAGGGTATCGAGGCTACACCTTC. As protein: CASSLTGYRGYTF.